This T cell receptor (beta chain) was recovered during a study of cytomegalovirus exposure and HLA in healthy donors. Across the whole study: Of approximately 400 genotyped donors, about 81% clustered with self-reported Caucasian donors. Overall study findings and caveats: From TCR beta sequences, most subjects' HLA-A and HLA-B alleles were reportedly predicted accurately.

With 0 bases clipped from V and 7 bases from J, the junction kept 18 bases outside the gene matches. The CDR3 is made up of 19 amino acids. Germline V gene data show CDR1 as MGHRA and CDR2 as YSYEKL. The donors were healthy bone marrow donors. Comment on this clone: The target antigen is unknown.

Primers: 60 Vbeta forward and 13 Jbeta reverse. Original processing methods: The authors later counted 70 million to 85 million unique TCR beta chains, some 9.9 million of them shared. Clones were sequenced by immunoSEQ multiplex PCR, and TCRdb holds only the in-frame ones, with some missing. The DNA was the basis for D and trimming; V, J and clone size are from that table. In the table there are 130,000 or so clones, more than 60% of which are singletons. The receptor's source is a man aged 35 to 55 in good health and CMV-seronegative. The chain couples TRBV4-1 to TRBJ2-3; the match to TRBD2 covers 8 bases. Sequenced input: PBMCs. CDR3 DNA: TGCGCCAGCAGCCAAGATCGGGGAGTAGTGGGACTAGGTGGTTATACGCAGTATTTT. Translated, it gives CASSQDRGVVGLGGYTQYF.